This T cell receptor (beta chain) came from a study of CD8 T cells in ankylosing spondylitis. General study results and limits: The clones that were linked to disease were reported to be significantly enriched in matched synovial fluid samples from ankylosing spondylitis patients. Several of the motif variants were reported before in synovial fluid and blood from reactive arthritis.

Using its own MiXCR run on the 5' RACE reads, TCRdb lists one record per CDR3 protein. The table lists roughly 250,000 distinct CDR3 sequences, over 8.5% of them singletons. Germline values: CDR1 DFQATT, CDR2 SNEGSKA (reference sequence). CDR3 length equals 15 residues. The V and J ends lost 3 bases and 7 bases respectively, with 16 bases between them. This clonotype appeared many times. The antigen remains undetermined. The sequence was obtained from a male donor with ankylosing spondylitis or in good health (not recorded which). Sequenced: blood, either unsorted or a sorted T cell fraction (not recorded which). V is TRBV20-1 and J is TRBJ1-6; tentative D call: TRBD1 (6 bases). CDR3 residues: CSARVQEGTNSPLHF. CDR3 in DNA: TGCAGTGCTAGGGTTCAGGAGGGGACAAATTCACCCCTCCACTTT.